Shown below are 10 T cell receptor beta chains from a single sample sequenced in a study of T-cell reconstitution after alpha-beta-depleted transplantation in children. Unique molecular identifiers tagged the TCRbeta library. TCRdb recomputed calls from the PCR reads with MiXCR, one row per CDR3 protein. The sample has hundreds of thousands of distinct CDR3 sequences; over 10% are singletons. The sample consisted of PBMCs, mostly from graft donor cells, taken 360 days after TCRalphabeta/CD19-depleted stem cell transplant. The receptors come from a male patient under 18 who had a stem cell transplant for acute myeloid leukemia, so the T cells may come from the graft donor.

The rearrangement uses TRBV12-3 or TRBV12-4 and TRBJ2-3, with 8 bases lining up with TRBD2. The CDR3 contains 16 residues. The V and J ends lost 5 bases and 5 bases, in that order; junction bases with no gene match: 12. CDR3 amino acids: CASSLPGLGHGDTQYF. DNA of the CDR3: TGTGCCAGCAGTCTCCCGGGACTAGGTCATGGAGATACGCAGTATTTT.

The chain joins TRBV27 to TRBJ2-7; 9 bases map to TRBD2. This CDR3 contains 16 residues. Trimming cost V 5 bases and J 6 bases; bases outside gene matches: 14. Looked up from germline, CDR1 is MNHEY and CDR2 is SMNVEV (reference sequence). The CDR3 loop is CASSPLGLAMDSEQYF. The DNA for the CDR3 is TGTGCCAGCAGTCCACTCGGACTAGCGATGGATTCCGAGCAGTACTTC.

V and J are TRBV12-3 or TRBV12-4 and TRBJ1-5; 9 bases are shared with TRBD1. Trimming removed 1 base from V and 5 bases from J; junction bases left unmatched: 6. The CDR3 runs 16 residues. The CDR3 sequence is CASSLVNTGGDQPQHF. CDR3 bases: TGTGCCAGCAGTTTAGTAAATACAGGGGGCGATCAGCCCCAGCATTTT.

In this sample, this clonotype turned up a few times. The chain carries TRBV18 and TRBJ2-2; 9 positions match TRBD2. J lost 3 bases, V lost 0 bases, and 17 bases had no gene match. The germline CDR1 and CDR2 sequences are KGHSH and LQKENI. The CDR3 is 21 amino acids. The CDR3 protein is CASSPPRQRWASGKHTGELFF. The CDR3 DNA follows: TGTGCCAGCTCACCACCGAGACAGAGGTGGGCTAGCGGGAAGCACACCGGGGAGCTGTTTTTT.

The gene calls are TRBV7-8 and TRBJ2-1, with D tentatively TRBD2 (5 bases). Germline CDR1 and CDR2: SGHVS and FQNEAQ. The length of the CDR3 is 13 residues. Between the trimmed V and J ends, which lost 0 bases and 12 bases, there was a span of 12 bases. This CDR3 is CASSLAGVYGQFF. As DNA, the CDR3 is TGTGCCAGCAGCTTAGCCGGGGTCTATGGGCAGTTCTTC.

This clonotype has at least ten counts. The J gene is TRBJ2-5, the V gene TRBV15; 14 bases are a match to TRBD2. Germline-derived CDR1 and CDR2 are LNHNV and YYDKDF (reference sequence). CDR3 length: 19 amino acids. The J segment lost 5 bases and the V segment lost 2 bases, leaving 13 bases of the junction unmatched. CDR3 DNA: TGTGCCACCAGCAGAAATAACCCGGGACTAGCGGGAGAACTCGAGACCCAGTACTTC. Protein sequence: CATSRNNPGLAGELETQYF. Supplemented by reference TRBV15 and TRBJ2-5, the full variable domain reads DAMVIQNPRYQVTQFGKPVTLSCSQTLNHNVMYWYQQKSSQAPKLLFHYYDKDFNNEADTPDNFQSRRPNTSFCFLDIRSPGLGDTAMYLCATSRNNPGLAGELETQYFGPGTRLLVL.

This clonotype was observed many times. The V gene is TRBV20-1, the J gene TRBJ2-4, with D possibly TRBD1 on 6 matching bases. This CDR3 spans 15 amino acids. Germline-derived CDR1 and CDR2 are DFQATT and SNEGSKA (reference sequence). V was cut by 0 bases and J by 2 bases, with 11 bases left in between. CDR3: CSARDHRVTKNIQYF. CDR3 coding DNA: TGCAGTGCTAGAGATCACAGGGTCACCAAAAACATTCAGTACTTC.

The chain's CDR3 is CAISDSTPRGDTQYF. CDR3 sequence (DNA): TGTGCCATCAGTGACTCAACCCCCCGGGGAGATACGCAGTATTTT. The chain is built from TRBV10-3 and TRBJ2-3; the D gene is possibly TRBD2 (5 bases). Germline CDR1 is ENHRY and CDR2 is SYGVKD. This CDR3 comprises 15 residues. The germline V and J ends were trimmed by 3 bases and 5 bases, with 15 bases remaining between them.

This clonotype occurred a few times. This chain joins TRBV28 and TRBJ2-5, with 7 bases lining up with TRBD1. The CDR3 totals 15 residues. Germline CDR1 and CDR2: MDHEN and SYDVKM. V gave up 4 bases and J gave up 8 bases; unmatched junction bases: 13. As DNA, the CDR3 is TGTGCCAGCAGTTCTGGGGGACAGTCCTCAAGCACCCAGTACTTC. It translates to CASSSGGQSSSTQYF. Using reference TRBV28 and TRBJ2-5 for the parts outside the CDR3, the full variable domain is DVKVTQSSRYLVKRTGEKVFLECVQDMDHENMFWYRQDPGLGLRLIYFSYDVKMKEKGDIPEGYSVSREKKERFSLILESASTNQTSMYLCASSSGGQSSSTQYFGPGTRLLVL.

A remark on this clonotype: A read error may explain this, as a much larger clone is one base away. Likely a read error: the CDR3 ends without its conserved phenylalanine or tryptophan. J is TRBJ1-4 and V is TRBV27; a possible D gene is TRBD1 (5 bases). The CDR3 covers 11 residues. In germline, CDR1 is MNHEY, CDR2 SMNVEV (reference sequence). Trimming pared 5 bases from V and 10 bases from J, leaving 8 bases between. CDR3 residues: CASSGAGKLFC. The CDR3 nucleotides read TGTGCCAGCAGTGGGGCGGGAAAACTGTTTTGT.